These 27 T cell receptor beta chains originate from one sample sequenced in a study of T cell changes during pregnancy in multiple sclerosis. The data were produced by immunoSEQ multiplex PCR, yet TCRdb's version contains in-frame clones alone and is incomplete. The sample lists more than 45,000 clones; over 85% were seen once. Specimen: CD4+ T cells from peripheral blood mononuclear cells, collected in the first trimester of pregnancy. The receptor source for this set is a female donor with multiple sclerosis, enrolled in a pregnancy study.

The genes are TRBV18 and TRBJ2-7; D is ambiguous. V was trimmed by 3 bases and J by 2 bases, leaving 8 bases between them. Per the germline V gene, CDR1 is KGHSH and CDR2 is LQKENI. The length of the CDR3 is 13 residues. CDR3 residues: CASSPLSPYEQYF. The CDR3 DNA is TGTGCCAGCTCACCCCTCTCTCCCTACGAGCAGTACTTC.

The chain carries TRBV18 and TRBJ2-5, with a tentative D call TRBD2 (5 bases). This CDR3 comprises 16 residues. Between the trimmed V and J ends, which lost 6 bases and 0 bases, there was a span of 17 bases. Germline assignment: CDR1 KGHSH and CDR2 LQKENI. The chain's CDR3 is CASSLWRIANQETQYF. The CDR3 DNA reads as TGTGCCAGCTCTCTCTGGAGGATAGCCAACCAAGAGACCCAGTACTTC.

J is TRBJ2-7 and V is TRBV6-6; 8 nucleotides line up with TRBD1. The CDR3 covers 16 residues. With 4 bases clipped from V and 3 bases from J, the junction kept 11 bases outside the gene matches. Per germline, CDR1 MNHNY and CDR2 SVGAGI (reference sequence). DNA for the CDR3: TGTGCCAGCAGTTCACGGAGTCAGGGGGCCCGCTACGAGCAGTACTTC. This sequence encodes CASSSRSQGARYEQYF.

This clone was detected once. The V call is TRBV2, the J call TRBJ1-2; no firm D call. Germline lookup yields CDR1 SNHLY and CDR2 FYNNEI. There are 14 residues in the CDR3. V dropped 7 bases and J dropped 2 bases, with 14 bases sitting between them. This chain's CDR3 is CASKAPRHNYGYTF. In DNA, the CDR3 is TGTGCCAGCAAAGCCCCGCGACACAACTATGGCTACACCTTC.

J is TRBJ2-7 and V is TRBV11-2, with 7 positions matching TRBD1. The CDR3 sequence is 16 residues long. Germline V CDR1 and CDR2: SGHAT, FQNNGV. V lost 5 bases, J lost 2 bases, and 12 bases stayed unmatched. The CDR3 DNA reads TGTGCCAGCAGCAAGCCGGGACAGCGGACGACCTACGAGCAGTACTTC. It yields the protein CASSKPGQRTTYEQYF.

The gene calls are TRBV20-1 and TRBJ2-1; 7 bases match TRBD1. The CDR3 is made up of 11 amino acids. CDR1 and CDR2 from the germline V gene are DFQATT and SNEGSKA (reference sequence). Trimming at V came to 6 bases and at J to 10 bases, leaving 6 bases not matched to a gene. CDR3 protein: CSARDSREQFF. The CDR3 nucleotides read TGCAGTGCACGGGACAGCCGAGAGCAGTTCTTC.

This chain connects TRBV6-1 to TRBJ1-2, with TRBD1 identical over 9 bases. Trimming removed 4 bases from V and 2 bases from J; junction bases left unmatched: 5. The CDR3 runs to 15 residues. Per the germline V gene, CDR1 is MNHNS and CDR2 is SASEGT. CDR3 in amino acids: CASSGGQGANYGYTF. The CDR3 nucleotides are TGTGCCAGCAGTGGGGGACAGGGCGCCAACTATGGCTACACCTTC.

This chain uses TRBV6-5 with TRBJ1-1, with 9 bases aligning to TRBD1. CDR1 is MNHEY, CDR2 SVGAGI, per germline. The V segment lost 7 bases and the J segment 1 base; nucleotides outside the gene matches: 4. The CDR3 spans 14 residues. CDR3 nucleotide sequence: TGTGCCAGCACCCGGACAGGGGCGAACACTGAAGCTTTCTTT. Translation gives CASTRTGANTEAFF.

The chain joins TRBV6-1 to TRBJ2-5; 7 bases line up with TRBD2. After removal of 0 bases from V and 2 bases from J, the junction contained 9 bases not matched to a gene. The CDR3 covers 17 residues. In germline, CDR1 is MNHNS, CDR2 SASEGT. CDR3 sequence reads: CASSEALGLERQETQYF. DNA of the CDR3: TGTGCCAGCAGTGAAGCCCTAGGACTAGAGAGGCAAGAGACCCAGTACTTC.

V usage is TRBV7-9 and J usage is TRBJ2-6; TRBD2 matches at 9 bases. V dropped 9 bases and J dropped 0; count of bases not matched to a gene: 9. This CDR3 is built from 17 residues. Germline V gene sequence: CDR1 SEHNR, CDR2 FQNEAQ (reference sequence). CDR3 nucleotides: TGTGCCAGTCGACCTTTAGCGGGAGTCTCTGGGGCCAACGTCCTGACTTTC. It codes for CASRPLAGVSGANVLTF.

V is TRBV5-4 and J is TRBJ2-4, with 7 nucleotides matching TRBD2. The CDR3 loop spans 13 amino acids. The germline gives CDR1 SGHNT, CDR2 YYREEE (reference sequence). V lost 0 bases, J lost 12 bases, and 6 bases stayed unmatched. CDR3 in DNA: TGTGCCAGCAGCTTGGGCCTAGCGGAACATCAGTACTTC. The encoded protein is CASSLGLAEHQYF. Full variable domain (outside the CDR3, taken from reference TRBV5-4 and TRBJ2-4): ETGVTQSPTHLIKTRGQQVTLRCSSQSGHNTVSWYQQALGQGPQFIFQYYREEENGRGNFPPRFSGLQFPNYSSELNVNALELDDSALYLCASSLGLAEHQYFGAGTRLSVL.

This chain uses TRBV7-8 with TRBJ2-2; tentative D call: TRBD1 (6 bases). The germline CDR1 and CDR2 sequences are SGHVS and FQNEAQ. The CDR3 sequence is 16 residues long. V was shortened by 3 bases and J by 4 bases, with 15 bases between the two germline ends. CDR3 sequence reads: CASSLSTGIITGELFF. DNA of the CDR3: TGTGCCAGCAGCTTGTCCACAGGGATAATCACCGGGGAGCTGTTTTTT.

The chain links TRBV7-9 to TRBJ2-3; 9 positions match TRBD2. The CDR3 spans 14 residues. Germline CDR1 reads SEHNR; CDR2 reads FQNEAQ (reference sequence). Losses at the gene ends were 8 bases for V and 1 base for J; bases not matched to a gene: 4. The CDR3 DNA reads TGTGCCAGCCGGGTAGCGGGGGGCACAGATACGCAGTATTTT. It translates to CASRVAGGTDTQYF.

CDR3 sequence reads: CASSLEGVGGYTF. The DNA for the CDR3 is TGCGCCAGCAGCTTAGAGGGAGTGGGTGGCTACACCTTC. V and J are TRBV5-1 and TRBJ1-2; unclear D gene. The V gene's germline CDR1 is SGHRS and CDR2 YFSETQ. The V end lost 2 bases, the J end lost 7 bases, and 12 bases lay between the germline ends. The CDR3 covers 13 residues.

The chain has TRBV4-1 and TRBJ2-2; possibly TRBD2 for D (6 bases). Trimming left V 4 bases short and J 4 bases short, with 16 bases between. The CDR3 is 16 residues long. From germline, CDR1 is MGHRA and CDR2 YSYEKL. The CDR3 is CASSPAGLGGTGELFF. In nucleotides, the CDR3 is TGCGCCAGCAGCCCAGCCGGCCTCGGGGGCACCGGGGAGCTGTTTTTT.

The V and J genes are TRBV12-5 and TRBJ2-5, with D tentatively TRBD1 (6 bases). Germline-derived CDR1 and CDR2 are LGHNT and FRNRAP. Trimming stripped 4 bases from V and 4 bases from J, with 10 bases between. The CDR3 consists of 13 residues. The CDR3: CASGSPRGETQYF. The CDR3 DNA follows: TGTGCTAGTGGTTCCCCCAGGGGAGAGACCCAGTACTTC. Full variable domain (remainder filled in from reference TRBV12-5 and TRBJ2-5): DARVTQTPRHKVTEMGQEVTMRCQPILGHNTVFWYRQTMMQGLELLAYFRNRAPLDDSGMPKDRFSAEMPDATLATLKIQPSEPRDSAVYFCASGSPRGETQYFGPGTRLLVL.

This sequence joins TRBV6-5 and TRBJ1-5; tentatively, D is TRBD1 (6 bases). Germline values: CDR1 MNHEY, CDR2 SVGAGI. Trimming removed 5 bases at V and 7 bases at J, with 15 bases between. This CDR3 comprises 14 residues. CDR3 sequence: CASSPRGAPQPQHF. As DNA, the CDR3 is TGTGCCAGCAGTCCCCGGGGGGCCCCCCAGCCCCAGCATTTT.

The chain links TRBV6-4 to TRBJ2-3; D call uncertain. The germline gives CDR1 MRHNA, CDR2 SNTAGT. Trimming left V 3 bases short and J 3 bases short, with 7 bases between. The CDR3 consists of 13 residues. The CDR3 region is CASSERRTDTQYF. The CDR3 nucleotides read TGTGCCAGCAGTGAAAGGAGAACAGATACGCAGTATTTT.

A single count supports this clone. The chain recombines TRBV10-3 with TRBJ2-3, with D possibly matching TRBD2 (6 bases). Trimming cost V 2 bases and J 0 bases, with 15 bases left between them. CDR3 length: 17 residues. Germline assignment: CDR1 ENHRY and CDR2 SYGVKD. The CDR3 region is CAISEPREPSSTDTQYF. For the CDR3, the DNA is TGTGCCATCAGTGAGCCTCGGGAGCCATCTAGCACAGATACGCAGTATTTT.

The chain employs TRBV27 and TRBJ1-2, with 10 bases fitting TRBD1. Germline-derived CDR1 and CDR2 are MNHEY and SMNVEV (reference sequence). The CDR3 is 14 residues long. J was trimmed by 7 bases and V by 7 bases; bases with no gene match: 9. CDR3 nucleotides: TGTGCCAGCAATCGGCGACAGGGGGCGAGTGGCTACACCTTC. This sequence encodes CASNRRQGASGYTF.

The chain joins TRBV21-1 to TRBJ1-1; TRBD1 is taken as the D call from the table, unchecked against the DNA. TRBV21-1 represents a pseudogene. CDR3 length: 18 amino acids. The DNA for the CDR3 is TGTGCCAGCAGCAATTGGGCTGGGACAGGGCTAGAACCTGCTGAAGCTTTCTTT. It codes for CASSNWAGTGLEPAEAFF.

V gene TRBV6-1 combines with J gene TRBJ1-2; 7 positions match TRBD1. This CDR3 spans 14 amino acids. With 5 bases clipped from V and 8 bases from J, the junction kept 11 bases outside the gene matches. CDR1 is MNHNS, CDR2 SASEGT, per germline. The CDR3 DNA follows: TGTGCCAGCAGTTCTCGGACAGGTTGGGAAGGCTACACCTTC. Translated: CASSSRTGWEGYTF.

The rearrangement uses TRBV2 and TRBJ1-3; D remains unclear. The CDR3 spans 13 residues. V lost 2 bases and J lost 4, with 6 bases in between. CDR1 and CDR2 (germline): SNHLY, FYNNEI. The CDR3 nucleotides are TGTGCCAGCAGTGAACACACGGGAAACACCATATATTTT. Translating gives CASSEHTGNTIYF. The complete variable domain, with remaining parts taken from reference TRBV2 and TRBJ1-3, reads EPEVTQTPSHQVTQMGQEVILRCVPISNHLYFYWYRQILGQKVEFLVSFYNNEISEKSEIFDDQFSVERPDGSNFTLKIRSTKLEDSAMYFCASSEHTGNTIYFGEGSWLTVV.

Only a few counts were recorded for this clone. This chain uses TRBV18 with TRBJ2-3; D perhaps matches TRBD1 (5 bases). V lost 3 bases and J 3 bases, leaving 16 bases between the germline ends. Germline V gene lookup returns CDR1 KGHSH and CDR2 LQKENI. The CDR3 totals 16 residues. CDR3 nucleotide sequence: TGTGCCAGCTCACCCCGAACAGGAACCCGGACAGATACGCAGTATTTT. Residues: CASSPRTGTRTDTQYF.

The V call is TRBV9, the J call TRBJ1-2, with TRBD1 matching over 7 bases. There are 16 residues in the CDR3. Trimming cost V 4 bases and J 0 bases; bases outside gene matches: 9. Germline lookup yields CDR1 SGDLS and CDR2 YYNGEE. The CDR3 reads CASSPQTGEANYGYTF. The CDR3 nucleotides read TGTGCCAGCAGCCCCCAAACAGGGGAAGCTAACTATGGCTACACCTTC.

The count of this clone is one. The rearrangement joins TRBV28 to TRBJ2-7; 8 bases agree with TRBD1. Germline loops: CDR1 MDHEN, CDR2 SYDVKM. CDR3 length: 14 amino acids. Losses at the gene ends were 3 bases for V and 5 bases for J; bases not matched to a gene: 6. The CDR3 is CASSFHQGAHEQYF. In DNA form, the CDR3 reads TGTGCCAGCAGTTTCCACCAGGGGGCCCACGAGCAGTACTTC. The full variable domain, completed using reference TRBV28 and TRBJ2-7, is DVKVTQSSRYLVKRTGEKVFLECVQDMDHENMFWYRQDPGLGLRLIYFSYDVKMKEKGDIPEGYSVSREKKERFSLILESASTNQTSMYLCASSFHQGAHEQYFGPGTRLTVT.

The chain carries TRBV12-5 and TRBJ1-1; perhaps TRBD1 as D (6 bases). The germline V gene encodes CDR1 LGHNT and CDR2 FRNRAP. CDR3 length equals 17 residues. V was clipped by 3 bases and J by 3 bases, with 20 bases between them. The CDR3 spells CASGFEGKEGQHTEAFF. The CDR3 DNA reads TGTGCTAGTGGTTTCGAGGGGAAGGAAGGACAGCACACTGAAGCTTTCTTT.